This passage covers 9 T cell receptor beta chains from one sample sequenced in a study of graft-versus-host responses after intestinal transplantation. These receptors have no identified antigens. The table came from immunoSEQ multiplex PCR; TCRdb's copy has only in-frame clones and leaves some out. Counted here are some 87,000 clones, 80% to 95% occurring once; the ten biggest clones make up around 0.33%. This specimen was unstimulated CD4+ T cells sorted from spleen or lymph node cells, taken before intestinal transplant. The receptors shown here come from a human donor who received an intestinal transplant.

This chain uses TRBV4-1 with TRBJ2-7; 15 bases map to TRBD2. The germline V gene encodes CDR1 MGHRA and CDR2 YSYEKL. V was clipped by 6 bases and J by 7 bases; unmatched bases: 7. This CDR3 spans 15 amino acids. CDR3 in DNA: TGCGCCAGCAGGAGACAGGGACTAGCGGGAGGAGAGCAGTACTTC. Translated, it gives CASRRQGLAGGEQYF.

This rearrangement joins TRBV6-5 to TRBJ2-7; 12 bases line up with TRBD2. Germline CDR1 reads MNHEY; CDR2 reads SVGAGI. The CDR3 runs 15 residues. The V gene end was trimmed by 6 bases and the J gene end by 1 base; junction bases not matched to a gene: 4. CDR3 in DNA: TGTGCCAGCAGCGGGGGGACTAGCGGGTCCTACGAGCAGTACTTC. It yields the protein CASSGGTSGSYEQYF.

The chain couples TRBV5-1 to TRBJ1-3; D is unclear. Germline values: CDR1 SGHRS, CDR2 YFSETQ. The CDR3 consists of 16 residues. V dropped 1 base and J dropped 1 base, with 12 bases sitting between them. The CDR3, as DNA: TGCGCCAGCAGCTTGAACAGCCCTGGGTCTGGAAACACCATATATTTT. It is translated as CASSLNSPGSGNTIYF.

The chain joins TRBV19 to TRBJ2-1, with D possibly TRBD1 on 5 matching bases. Germline V lookup: CDR1 LNHDA, CDR2 SQIVND (reference sequence). V shed 6 bases and J shed 7 bases, with 10 bases lying between them. This CDR3 is built from 12 residues. CDR3 region: CASSYRQNEQFF. CDR3 in DNA: TGTGCCAGTAGCTACCGACAGAATGAGCAGTTCTTC.

The rearrangement links TRBV5-1 to TRBJ1-5; weak D call: TRBD1 (5 bases). This CDR3 has 16 amino acids. Trimming removed 0 bases from V and 9 bases from J, with 19 bases in between. Germline loops: CDR1 SGHRS, CDR2 YFSETQ. Written as DNA, the CDR3 is TGCGCCAGCAGCTTGGGGTCCCTTCAGGGAGATTGGCCCCAGCATTTT. Encoded protein: CASSLGSLQGDWPQHF.

The J gene is TRBJ2-7, the V gene TRBV16, with D maybe TRBD1 (6 bases). Germline lookup yields CDR1 KGHSY and CDR2 FQNENV. This CDR3 has 14 residues. V lost 1 base, J lost 4 bases, and 11 bases lay in between. As DNA, the CDR3 is TGTGCCAGCAGCCAATTGAACAGGGAATACGAGCAGTACTTC. Amino acid sequence: CASSQLNREYEQYF.

V usage is TRBV29-1 and J usage is TRBJ2-1; 10 bases fit TRBD1. The CDR3 extends over 14 amino acids. V lost 5 bases, J lost 10 bases, and 11 bases stayed unmatched. Germline loops: CDR1 SQVTM, CDR2 ANQGSEA. The CDR3 sequence: CSVLGDRGFGEQFF. The CDR3 DNA follows: TGCAGCGTTTTGGGGGACAGGGGATTCGGAGAGCAGTTCTTC.

V is TRBV27 and J is TRBJ1-6, with D possibly TRBD1 on 6 matching bases. The V gene's germline CDR1 is MNHEY and CDR2 SMNVEV (reference sequence). Trimming left V 5 bases short and J 8 bases short, with 16 bases between. The CDR3 sequence is 15 residues long. As DNA, the CDR3 is TGTGCCAGCAGTCCCACCTGGACAGATCATTCACCCCTCCACTTT. Protein: CASSPTWTDHSPLHF.

V gene TRBV18 combines with J gene TRBJ1-1; D is undetermined. In germline, CDR1 is KGHSH, CDR2 LQKENI. Trimming pared 4 bases from V and 0 bases from J, leaving 18 bases between. The CDR3 runs to 17 residues. This CDR3 is CASSLTERAHMNTEAFF. CDR3 bases: TGTGCCAGCTCACTTACAGAGAGGGCCCACATGAACACTGAAGCTTTCTTT.